These 28 T cell receptor beta chains were all obtained from the same sample, sequenced in a study of PD-L1 blockade in urothelial cancer. The assay was immunoSEQ multiplex PCR, and TCRdb's table has in-frame clones only and misses some. The repertoire holds approximately 71,000 clones, with around nine tenths as singletons. Sample: PBMCs, taken around atezolizumab (anti-PD-L1) treatment. The receptors were gathered from a man aged 55 to 69 with urothelial cancer.

The gene calls are TRBV6-5 and TRBJ1-1; D may be TRBD1 (6 bases). This CDR3 has 14 residues. From germline, CDR1 is MNHEY and CDR2 SVGAGI. V shed 6 bases and J shed 3 bases, with 14 bases lying between them. The CDR3 region is CASRNRVGDTEAFF. DNA of the CDR3: TGTGCCAGCAGGAACAGGGTCGGGGACACTGAAGCTTTCTTT.

The chain combines TRBV19 with TRBJ2-7, with D perhaps TRBD2 (6 bases). Germline loops: CDR1 LNHDA, CDR2 SQIVND (reference sequence). V gave up 6 bases and J gave up 2 bases, with 14 bases separating them. The CDR3 loop spans 14 amino acids. CDR3 region: CASSISGRTYEQYF. CDR3 coding DNA: TGTGCCAGTAGCATAAGCGGGCGAACCTACGAGCAGTACTTC.

The chain recombines TRBV30 with TRBJ2-7; no clear D. The CDR3 is 13 amino acids. V was trimmed by 0 bases and J by 2 bases, leaving 8 bases between them. The germline V gene encodes CDR1 GTSNPN and CDR2 SVGIG (reference sequence). The CDR3: CAWSVPVPYEQYF. For the CDR3, the DNA is TGTGCCTGGAGTGTACCAGTACCCTACGAGCAGTACTTC. Filled out from reference TRBV30 and TRBJ2-7, the complete variable domain reads SQTIHQWPATLVQPVGSPLSLECTVEGTSNPNLYWYRQAAGRGLQLLFYSVGIGQISSEVPQNLSASRPQDRQFILSSKKLLLSDSGFYLCAWSVPVPYEQYFGPGTRLTVT.

V gene TRBV7-2 combines with J gene TRBJ1-3; D remains unclear. V shed 4 bases and J shed 0 bases, with 7 bases lying between them. Germline lookup yields CDR1 SGHTA and CDR2 FQGNSA. CDR3 length: 14 residues. The CDR3 protein is CASSSLYSGNTIYF. The CDR3 DNA reads as TGTGCCAGCAGCTCCCTTTACTCTGGAAACACCATATATTTT. Variable domain in full (rest from reference TRBV7-2 and TRBJ1-3): GAGVSQSPSNKVTEKGKDVELRCDPISGHTALYWYRQSLGQGLEFLIYFQGNSAPDKSGLPSDRFSAERTGGSVSTLTIQRTQQEDSAVYLCASSSLYSGNTIYFGEGSWLTVV.

The V gene is TRBV28, the J gene TRBJ2-7, with D possibly being TRBD1 (5 bases). The germline gives CDR1 MDHEN, CDR2 SYDVKM. Trimming removed 5 bases at V and 0 bases at J, with 23 bases between. The CDR3 contains 18 residues. The DNA for the CDR3 is TGTGCCAGCAGTCAAACCCGGGCGGCAGGGATGAGCTCCTACGAGCAGTACTTC. Its protein is CASSQTRAAGMSSYEQYF.

This clone is judged medium-sized. The rearrangement joins TRBV7-3 to TRBJ2-3; 8 bases line up with TRBD2. Trimming at V came to 5 bases and at J to 2 bases, leaving 6 bases not matched to a gene. The CDR3 loop spans 15 amino acids. In germline, CDR1 is SGHTA, CDR2 FQGTGA. The CDR3 DNA reads as TGTGCCAGCAGCCCTCGGGGGGGGGACACAGATACGCAGTATTTT. It translates to CASSPRGGDTDTQYF.

The CDR3 is CASSLSGTNEKLFF. As DNA, the CDR3 is TGTGCCAGCAGCTTGTCAGGAACTAATGAAAAACTGTTTTTT. V usage is TRBV7-2 and J usage is TRBJ1-4, with D uncertain. Per germline, CDR1 SGHTA and CDR2 FQGNSA. This CDR3 region has 14 residues. Trimming shortened V by 3 bases and J by 1 base, and 6 bases separated the two germline ends.

The chain combines TRBV9 with TRBJ2-5, with TRBD1 as a possible D gene (5 bases). CDR1 is SGDLS and CDR2 is YYNGEE in the germline V gene. Trimming cost V 2 bases and J 2 bases, with 13 bases left between them. This CDR3 is built from 15 residues. The CDR3 DNA reads as TGTGCCAGCAGCGTGTGGGCAGGGTCGCAAGAGACCCAGTACTTC. Amino acids: CASSVWAGSQETQYF.

The chain links TRBV12-5 to TRBJ2-7; D remains ambiguous. With 6 bases removed from V and 1 base from J, the gap between germline ends came to 10 bases. The germline V gene has CDR1 LGHNT and CDR2 FRNRAP. The CDR3 totals 13 residues. The CDR3 spells CASGRDGSYEQYF. The CDR3 DNA reads TGTGCTAGTGGAAGAGACGGGTCCTACGAGCAGTACTTC.

The CDR3 DNA follows: TGTGCCAGCAGTGGAAAGACAGCAGATGAAAAACTGTTTTTT. The encoded protein is CASSGKTADEKLFF. The rearrangement joins TRBV7-9 to TRBJ1-4; possible D gene TRBD1, 5 bases. This CDR3 spans 14 amino acids. CDR1 and CDR2 from the germline V gene are SEHNR and FQNEAQ (reference sequence). V lost 6 bases and J 6 bases, leaving 14 bases between the germline ends.

The chain employs TRBV7-9 and TRBJ1-3; D remains ambiguous. Deletions cut 4 bases from V and 2 bases from J, with 15 bases between. Germline values: CDR1 SEHNR, CDR2 FQNEAQ (reference sequence). This CDR3 contains 16 residues. The CDR3 nucleotides are TGTGCCAGCAGCTCACCCAGCGCATCCGCTGGAAACACCATATATTTT. Residues: CASSSPSASAGNTIYF. Filled out from reference TRBV7-9 and TRBJ1-3, the complete variable domain reads DTGVSQNPRHKITKRGQNVTFRCDPISEHNRLYWYRQTLGQGPEFLTYFQNEAQLEKSRLLSDRFSAERPKGSFSTLEIQRTEQGDSAMYLCASSSPSASAGNTIYFGEGSWLTVV.

The chain employs TRBV4-1 and TRBJ1-5, with 8 bases that match TRBD1. With V trimmed by 6 bases and J by 2 bases, 6 bases remained unmatched. Germline V gene data show CDR1 as MGHRA and CDR2 as YSYEKL. The CDR3 totals 15 residues. The CDR3 loop is CASSPGQGGNQPQHF. The CDR3 nucleotides are TGCGCCAGCAGTCCAGGACAGGGTGGCAATCAGCCCCAGCATTTT.

J is TRBJ2-7 and V is TRBV7-2; D gene uncertain. Germline V gene sequence: CDR1 SGHTA, CDR2 FQGNSA. V shed 5 bases and J shed 7 bases, with 18 bases lying between them. The CDR3 has 14 residues. For the CDR3, the DNA is TGTGCCAGCAGCCCGCTTGGAGACCTCGGGGAGCAGTACTTC. Translating it yields CASSPLGDLGEQYF. The variable domain in full, completed from reference TRBV7-2 and TRBJ2-7, reads GAGVSQSPSNKVTEKGKDVELRCDPISGHTALYWYRQSLGQGLEFLIYFQGNSAPDKSGLPSDRFSAERTGGSVSTLTIQRTQQEDSAVYLCASSPLGDLGEQYFGPGTRLTVT.

The chain carries TRBV7-2 and TRBJ2-1; 7 nucleotides line up with TRBD2. In germline, CDR1 is SGHTA, CDR2 FQGNSA. The CDR3 totals 15 residues. Germline trimming cut 8 bases from V and 3 bases from J; bases unmatched to any gene: 10. CDR3 loop: CASAGRGVDYNEQFF. DNA for the CDR3: TGTGCCAGCGCTGGTCGGGGGGTTGACTACAATGAGCAGTTCTTC. Together with reference TRBV7-2 and TRBJ2-1, the CDR3 gives the full variable domain: GAGVSQSPSNKVTEKGKDVELRCDPISGHTALYWYRQSLGQGLEFLIYFQGNSAPDKSGLPSDRFSAERTGGSVSTLTIQRTQQEDSAVYLCASAGRGVDYNEQFFGPGTRLTVL.

The J gene is TRBJ1-4, the V gene TRBV18, with 7 positions matching TRBD1. The CDR3 is 16 residues long. V was clipped by 4 bases and J by 4 bases; unmatched bases: 9. Germline values: CDR1 KGHSH, CDR2 LQKENI. In DNA form, the CDR3 reads TGTGCCAGCTCACGCTACGGACAGGCCAGTAATGAAAAACTGTTTTTT. It encodes CASSRYGQASNEKLFF.

This chain uses TRBV28 with TRBJ2-4; D perhaps matches TRBD2 (5 bases). Deletions cut 5 bases from V and 8 bases from J, with 16 bases between. Per the germline V gene, CDR1 is MDHEN and CDR2 is SYDVKM. The CDR3 runs 14 residues. The CDR3 DNA reads TGTGCCAGCAGTACTCCGGGAAATTTAGACATTCAGTACTTC. Translating gives CASSTPGNLDIQYF. Combining the CDR3 with reference TRBV28 and TRBJ2-4 gives the whole variable domain DVKVTQSSRYLVKRTGEKVFLECVQDMDHENMFWYRQDPGLGLRLIYFSYDVKMKEKGDIPEGYSVSREKKERFSLILESASTNQTSMYLCASSTPGNLDIQYFGAGTRLSVL.

This chain uses TRBV6-5 with TRBJ2-7; the D gene is possibly TRBD1 (6 bases). The germline gives CDR1 MNHEY, CDR2 SVGAGI. The CDR3 runs to 13 residues. V was shortened by 5 bases and J by 2 bases, with 10 bases between the two germline ends. CDR3 nucleotide sequence: TGTGCCAGCAGTCCCGGACAGCCCTACGAGCAGTACTTC. This codes for CASSPGQPYEQYF.

The V gene is TRBV7-7, the J gene TRBJ2-3; 10 positions match TRBD1. V lost 5 bases, J lost 5 bases, and 7 bases stayed unmatched. Germline V CDR1 and CDR2: SSHAT, FNYEAQ (reference sequence). The CDR3 spans 15 residues. CDR3 nucleotides: TGTGCCAGCAGCCTGACCGGGACAGGGGTAGATACGCAGTATTTT. This codes for CASSLTGTGVDTQYF.

The chain carries TRBV4-1 and TRBJ2-5; TRBD2 matches 7 bases. Germline V gene sequence: CDR1 MGHRA, CDR2 YSYEKL. Trimming at V came to 1 base and at J to 3 bases, leaving 14 bases not matched to a gene. The CDR3 has 18 amino acids. The chain's CDR3 is CASSQVGGEGIWEETQYF. The CDR3 nucleotides are TGCGCCAGCAGCCAAGTTGGCGGGGAGGGGATTTGGGAAGAGACCCAGTACTTC.

The table lists this clone with a count of one. This sequence joins TRBV7-9 and TRBJ2-7; 10 positions agree with TRBD2. The CDR3 sequence is 14 residues long. The V gene's germline CDR1 is SEHNR and CDR2 FQNEAQ (reference sequence). V was pared by 5 bases and J by 4 bases, with 5 bases of the junction left unmatched. The CDR3 protein is CASSGSGLAYEQYF. The CDR3 DNA sequence: TGTGCCAGCAGCGGGTCGGGACTAGCGTACGAGCAGTACTTC.

The chain is built from TRBV5-1 and TRBJ1-1, with no clear D. The length of the CDR3 is 15 residues. V was pared by 0 bases and J by 1 base, with 10 bases between. Germline V lookup: CDR1 SGHRS, CDR2 YFSETQ. The chain's CDR3 is CASSLGSRRNTEAFF. In nucleotides, the CDR3 is TGCGCCAGCAGCTTGGGTTCAAGGAGGAACACTGAAGCTTTCTTT.

The chain couples TRBV10-2 to TRBJ2-3; D not certain. Germline V gives CDR1 WSHSY, CDR2 SAAADI. The CDR3 has 11 residues. Trimming cost V 8 bases and J 2 bases, with 5 bases left between them. CDR3 DNA sequence: TGCGCCAGCGCGCACACAGATACGCAGTATTTT. The encoded protein is CASAHTDTQYF.

V and J are TRBV7-6 and TRBJ2-1; 11 nucleotides match TRBD1. Germline CDR1 is SGHVS and CDR2 is FNYEAQ. V gave up 5 bases and J gave up 8 bases; unmatched junction bases: 11. The CDR3 runs 16 residues. The CDR3 bases are TGTGCCAGCAGCCAAAACCGGGACAGGGGGTGGTATGAGCAGTTCTTC. Encoded protein: CASSQNRDRGWYEQFF.

V is TRBV2 and J is TRBJ1-4; 7 nucleotides align to TRBD1. CDR1 is SNHLY, CDR2 FYNNEI, per germline. CDR3 size: 14 residues. The V and J ends lost 8 bases and 7 bases, in that order; junction bases with no gene match: 10. The CDR3 sequence: CASRLRQGGEKLFF. The CDR3 region has the DNA TGTGCCAGCCGCCTTAGACAGGGAGGTGAAAAACTGTTTTTT.

The chain is built from TRBV4-1 and TRBJ1-1; TRBD1 is a possible D gene (6 bases). CDR1 is MGHRA and CDR2 is YSYEKL in the germline V gene. Trimming removed 1 base from V and 8 bases from J, with 14 bases in between. The CDR3 is made up of 14 amino acids. The CDR3 DNA follows: TGCGCCAGCAGCCAAGGGACAGCTAAAAGGGAAGCTTTCTTT. It yields the protein CASSQGTAKREAFF.

This chain links TRBV6-1 with TRBJ2-2, with TRBD2 identical over 10 bases. V shed 2 bases, J shed 7 bases, and the junction held 7 bases outside the gene matches. Germline V gene data show CDR1 as MNHNS and CDR2 as SASEGT. CDR3 length: 16 residues. CDR3 sequence: CASSETASGGGGELFF. In DNA form, the CDR3 reads TGTGCCAGCAGTGAAACGGCTAGCGGGGGAGGCGGGGAGCTGTTTTTT.

This chain joins TRBV5-6 and TRBJ1-1; 9 positions agree with TRBD1. This CDR3 contains 15 residues. Unmatched junction bases numbered 6, after V lost 4 bases and J lost 2 bases. Germline V CDR1 and CDR2: SGHDT, YYEEEE. Written as DNA, the CDR3 is TGTGCCAGCAGCATCCGGACAGGGGCCAACACTGAAGCTTTCTTT. Translating it yields CASSIRTGANTEAFF.

The genes are TRBV18 and TRBJ1-5, with TRBD1 matching 9 bases. CDR3 length: 16 residues. Germline V gene lookup returns CDR1 KGHSH and CDR2 LQKENI. J gave up 0 bases and V 5 bases, and 5 bases lay outside the gene matches. CDR3 residues: CASSTQGAHSNQPQHF. The CDR3 coding sequence is TGTGCCAGCTCAACACAGGGGGCTCATAGCAATCAGCCCCAGCATTTT.